This T cell receptor (beta chain) emerged from a study of PD-1 blockade in mismatch repair-deficient tumors. Repertoires were generated with immunoSEQ multiplex PCR, while TCRdb's copy carries only in-frame clones and drops some. Among 70,000 to 95,000 clones listed, around 80% were seen once. The ends were cut back, 1 base at V and 5 bases at J, with 17 bases in the middle. The CDR3 has 16 residues. Germline V CDR1 and CDR2: SNHLY, FYNNEI. The clonotype comes from an adult with mismatch repair-deficient cancer. This material consisted of peripheral blood, taken 44 weeks after starting pembrolizumab. The chain has TRBV2 and TRBJ1-1, with D tentatively TRBD1 (5 bases). The DNA for the CDR3 is TGTGCCAGCAGTGAAGGTCAGGCAGGGAGAGGAACTGAAGCTTTCTTT. The encoded protein is CASSEGQAGRGTEAFF.